A single sample gave rise to the 30 T cell receptor beta chains below, sequenced in a study of cytomegalovirus exposure and HLA in healthy donors. 13 Jbeta primers and 60 Vbeta primers were used for the PCR. Only in-frame clones appear in the TCRdb table, and some are missing; sequencing was by immunoSEQ multiplex PCR. Among 95,000 to 100,000 clones, 65% to 85% were seen once, and the ten largest hold around 3.5%. Sequencing input: PBMCs. The receptors come from a man in his forties in good health and CMV-seronegative.

This clone was detected only a few times. The rearrangement uses TRBV6-1 and TRBJ2-5, with 8 bases matching TRBD1. This CDR3 is 14 amino acids long. Losses at the gene ends were 5 bases for V and 5 bases for J; bases not matched to a gene: 7. Germline V CDR1 and CDR2: MNHNS, SASEGT. CDR3 amino acids: CASSRGTGDETQYF. The DNA of the CDR3 is TGTGCCAGCAGTCGCGGGACAGGTGATGAGACCCAGTACTTC.

This clone was detected only a few times. The chain uses TRBV7-9 and TRBJ2-1, with 8 positions matching TRBD2. Germline lookup yields CDR1 SEHNR and CDR2 FQNEAQ (reference sequence). This CDR3 contains 15 residues. The junction had 6 bases not matched to a gene; V was cut back by 1 base and J by 7 bases. CDR3 DNA: TGTGCCAGCAGCTTAGGGACGGGGGGGCGAAATGAGCAGTTCTTC. Translation gives CASSLGTGGRNEQFF. The whole variable domain, remainder taken from reference TRBV7-9 and TRBJ2-1, is DTGVSQNPRHKITKRGQNVTFRCDPISEHNRLYWYRQTLGQGPEFLTYFQNEAQLEKSRLLSDRFSAERPKGSFSTLEIQRTEQGDSAMYLCASSLGTGGRNEQFFGPGTRLTVL.

Here the CDR3 DNA reads TGTGCCAGCAGCCAGGAGCCCGGAGCCTACGAGCAGTACTTC. Its protein is CASSQEPGAYEQYF. The J gene is TRBJ2-5, the V gene TRBV4-2, with D unclear. Judging by the DNA end, TRBJ2-7 fits better; the J call may be wrong. The CDR3 has 14 residues. Germline-derived CDR1 and CDR2 are LGHNA and YNFKEQ.

Within the sample, this clone is medium-sized. The chain uses TRBV29-1 and TRBJ2-4, with a possible D match to TRBD1 (6 bases). The CDR3 covers 13 residues. Trimming shortened V by 3 bases and J by 9 bases, and 15 bases separated the two germline ends. CDR1 and CDR2 from the germline V gene are SQVTM and ANQGSEA. As DNA, the CDR3 is TGCAGCGTTGACTTGGGGGCCTCAGGCATTCAGTACTTC. Its translation is CSVDLGASGIQYF.

The V and J genes are TRBV18 and TRBJ2-2, with TRBD1 identical over 9 bases. CDR3 length: 18 amino acids. The germline V gene encodes CDR1 KGHSH and CDR2 LQKENI. Unmatched junction bases numbered 7, after V lost 1 base and J lost 1 base. The CDR3 sequence is CASSPLRMGQGNTGELFF. The CDR3 coding sequence is TGTGCCAGCTCACCACTCAGAATGGGACAGGGGAACACCGGGGAGCTGTTTTTT.

This clone has only one observation. In DNA form, the CDR3 reads TGTGCCAGCAGAGGTTTGAGGCTAGCGGGAGGAGAAGATACGCAGTATTTT. Amino acids: CASRGLRLAGGEDTQYF. J is TRBJ2-3 and V is TRBV28; the match to TRBD2 covers 11 bases. CDR1 is MDHEN and CDR2 is SYDVKM in the germline V gene. Trimming cost V 6 bases and J 5 bases; bases outside gene matches: 13. The CDR3 is 17 amino acids.

This clone was counted only a few times. The chain uses TRBV5-1 and TRBJ1-5; D remains ambiguous. The V gene lost 1 base and the J gene lost 1 base, with 9 bases spanning the gap. The CDR3 is 15 residues long. Germline V lookup: CDR1 SGHRS, CDR2 YFSETQ. CDR3 sequence (DNA): TGCGCCAGCAGCTTGACGGGTCTAAGCAATCAGCCCCAGCATTTT. Translated, it gives CASSLTGLSNQPQHF.

This clone was detected many times. The rearrangement uses TRBV2 and TRBJ1-5, with 8 bases aligning to TRBD1. Germline V gene data show CDR1 as SNHLY and CDR2 as FYNNEI. The CDR3 covers 14 residues. J lost 7 bases, V lost 1 base, and 3 bases had no gene match. The chain's CDR3 is CASSEGRGLQPQHF. The CDR3 DNA reads as TGTGCCAGCAGTGAAGGCAGGGGGCTCCAGCCCCAGCATTTT.

The gene calls are TRBV30 and TRBJ1-6; D is perhaps TRBD1 (5 bases). The germline gives CDR1 GTSNPN, CDR2 SVGIG (reference sequence). V dropped 7 bases and J dropped 1 base, with 14 bases sitting between them. CDR3 length: 15 amino acids. The CDR3 here is CASRKGVSYNSPLHF. CDR3 bases: TGTGCCTCCCGTAAAGGGGTTTCCTATAATTCACCCCTCCACTTT.

The CDR3 protein is CASSIDGREQYF. CDR3 nucleotides: TGTGCCAGTAGTATAGATGGGCGCGAGCAGTACTTC. The V and J genes are TRBV19 and TRBJ2-7; the D is unclear. Trimming pared 0 bases from V and 6 bases from J, leaving 6 bases between. The CDR3 covers 12 residues. Germline loops: CDR1 LNHDA, CDR2 SQIVND (reference sequence).

The chain's CDR3 is CASSEAGAYNEQFF. DNA for the CDR3: TGTGCCAGCAGTGAAGCGGGGGCGTACAATGAGCAGTTCTTC. This chain links TRBV6-1 with TRBJ2-1, with a tentative D call TRBD1 (6 bases). With 0 bases removed from V and 4 bases from J, the gap between germline ends came to 7 bases. The CDR3 sequence is 14 residues long. Germline loops: CDR1 MNHNS, CDR2 SASEGT.

This chain connects TRBV15 to TRBJ2-7; 9 nucleotides align to TRBD1. This CDR3 comprises 15 residues. Germline V gene data show CDR1 as LNHNV and CDR2 as YYDKDF (reference sequence). With V trimmed by 5 bases and J by 2 bases, 7 bases remained unmatched. The CDR3 here is CATSYRQGGTYEQYF. Here the CDR3 DNA reads TGTGCCACCAGCTATAGACAGGGGGGGACCTACGAGCAGTACTTC.

The chain couples TRBV7-8 to TRBJ2-1, with 11 bases fitting TRBD2. Germline trimming cut 1 base from V and 9 bases from J; bases unmatched to any gene: 5. Germline V lookup: CDR1 SGHVS, CDR2 FQNEAQ. The CDR3 length is 15 residues. CDR3 DNA sequence: TGTGCCAGCAGCTTAGACGAGCTAGCGGGAGGTGAGCAGTTCTTC. It yields the protein CASSLDELAGGEQFF.

As for this clone: Mismatch with germline at one junction end may stem from a read error. The chain combines TRBV7-9 with TRBJ2-7, with D possibly TRBD1 on 5 matching bases. The CDR3 has 12 amino acids. The germline CDR1 and CDR2 sequences are SEHNR and FQNEAQ (reference sequence). CDR3 in amino acids: CSSSLDSYEQYF. Here the CDR3 DNA reads TGTTCCAGCAGCTTAGACAGCTACGAGCAGTACTTC.

The chain joins TRBV27 to TRBJ1-4, with 7 positions matching TRBD1. V was pared by 5 bases and J by 3 bases, with 6 bases of the junction left unmatched. CDR3 size: 15 residues. From germline, CDR1 is MNHEY and CDR2 SMNVEV (reference sequence). CDR3: CASSLQGLANEKLFF. The CDR3 DNA sequence: TGTGCCAGCAGTCTACAGGGGTTAGCTAATGAAAAACTGTTTTTT.

The CDR3 nucleotides read TGTGCCAGCAGCTTTGGGACTAATGGAGTCGCTCACAATGAGCAGTTCTTC. This gives the protein CASSFGTNGVAHNEQFF. V gene TRBV7-8 combines with J gene TRBJ2-1; 7 bases are a match to TRBD2. This CDR3 spans 17 amino acids. V was pared by 3 bases and J by 5 bases, with 13 bases of the junction left unmatched. Germline V gives CDR1 SGHVS, CDR2 FQNEAQ.

The chain joins TRBV18 to TRBJ2-1; no firm D call. In germline, CDR1 is KGHSH, CDR2 LQKENI. This CDR3 contains 11 residues. V was cut by 3 bases and J by 7 bases, with 4 bases left in between. The CDR3 spells CASSPQNEQFF. In DNA form, the CDR3 reads TGTGCCAGCTCACCCCAAAATGAGCAGTTCTTC.

This chain links TRBV11-2 with TRBJ1-2; 7 bases map to TRBD1. Losses at the gene ends were 6 bases for V and 7 bases for J; bases not matched to a gene: 8. The germline V gene has CDR1 SGHAT and CDR2 FQNNGV. CDR3 size: 13 residues. The CDR3 DNA reads TGTGCCAGCAGACCAGGGACAGTCGGTGGCTACACCTTC. Amino acids: CASRPGTVGGYTF.

The chain carries TRBV30 and TRBJ1-2, with 7 bases matching TRBD1. The CDR3 extends over 12 amino acids. Per the germline V gene, CDR1 is GTSNPN and CDR2 is SVGIG (reference sequence). V lost 0 bases and J lost 8; bases outside the gene matches: 3. The CDR3 here is CAWSVTGEGYTF. In nucleotides, the CDR3 is TGTGCCTGGAGTGTAACAGGGGAGGGCTACACCTTC.

The CDR3 protein is CASSLNGPFSFLGGIEQYF. DNA of the CDR3: TGTGCCAGCAGCTTAAATGGTCCCTTCTCCTTTCTGGGCGGGATCGAGCAGTACTTC. The chain has TRBV7-2 and TRBJ2-7; D perhaps matches TRBD2 (6 bases). Germline loops: CDR1 SGHTA, CDR2 FQGNSA. The CDR3 consists of 19 residues. Deletions cut 2 bases from V and 6 bases from J, with 29 bases between.

J is TRBJ2-7 and V is TRBV28; 9 nucleotides line up with TRBD1. The V segment lost 6 bases and the J segment 6 bases; nucleotides outside the gene matches: 6. The CDR3 runs 13 residues. Germline CDR1 and CDR2: MDHEN and SYDVKM. This CDR3 reads CASSQNRGLEQYF. CDR3 sequence (DNA): TGTGCCAGCAGCCAGAACAGGGGGCTCGAGCAGTACTTC.

V usage is TRBV19 and J usage is TRBJ1-1; 7 positions agree with TRBD1. From germline, CDR1 is LNHDA and CDR2 SQIVND (reference sequence). With V trimmed by 6 bases and J by 11 bases, 6 bases remained unmatched. The CDR3 runs to 11 residues. The DNA for the CDR3 is TGTGCCAGTAGCTTACAGGGGAAGGCTTTCTTT. This encodes CASSLQGKAFF.

This chain joins TRBV6-1 and TRBJ2-7; D possibly corresponds to TRBD2 (6 bases). Germline CDR1 MNHNS, CDR2 SASEGT. This CDR3 is built from 14 residues. V lost 6 bases and J 3 bases, leaving 15 bases between the germline ends. This CDR3 is CASRVWDGGYEQYF. The CDR3 DNA reads TGTGCCAGCAGAGTATGGGACGGGGGCTACGAGCAGTACTTC.

This clone was seen a few times. The gene calls are TRBV6-4 and TRBJ1-1, with a possible D match to TRBD1 (5 bases). The CDR3 length is 13 residues. Trimming stripped 0 bases from V and 12 bases from J, with 14 bases between. CDR1 and CDR2 from the germline V gene are MRHNA and SNTAGT. The CDR3 is CASSDSITGRTFF. CDR3 nucleotides: TGTGCCAGCAGTGACTCTATAACAGGAAGAACTTTCTTT.

J is TRBJ1-6 and V is TRBV6-5, with 7 nucleotides matching TRBD1. Losses at the gene ends were 2 bases for V and 7 bases for J; bases not matched to a gene: 8. CDR1 MNHEY and CDR2 SVGAGI come from the germline V gene. The CDR3 loop spans 16 amino acids. This CDR3 reads CASSYILPGGNSPLHF. The CDR3 DNA is TGTGCCAGCAGTTACATCCTCCCAGGGGGAAATTCACCCCTCCACTTT.

The rearrangement links TRBV5-1 to TRBJ1-5, with D uncertain. V lost 0 bases, J lost 9 bases, and 13 bases lay in between. CDR3 length: 14 amino acids. In germline, CDR1 is SGHRS, CDR2 YFSETQ. CDR3 sequence (DNA): TGCGCCAGCAGCTTGGGAGGGAGGGATTCGCCCCAGCATTTT. Residues: CASSLGGRDSPQHF.

This clone appeared a single time. As DNA, the CDR3 is TGTGCCAGCAGTGTCCAAGTGGCTAGCGGGACAGATACGCAGTATTTT. Its protein is CASSVQVASGTDTQYF. The rearrangement links TRBV6-4 to TRBJ2-3; 8 bases are a match to TRBD2. The CDR3 runs to 16 residues. V was clipped by 4 bases and J by 3 bases; unmatched bases: 9. CDR1 MRHNA and CDR2 SNTAGT come from the germline V gene.

This clone has only a few counts. The rearrangement uses TRBV5-1 and TRBJ2-3, with a weak D call TRBD2 (5 bases). The CDR3 contains 15 residues. Germline V CDR1 and CDR2: SGHRS, YFSETQ. Trimming pared 2 bases from V and 0 bases from J, leaving 10 bases between. CDR3 sequence: CASSLSGISTDTQYF. The CDR3 DNA reads TGCGCCAGCAGCTTATCCGGGATTAGCACAGATACGCAGTATTTT. The full variable domain, rest sourced from reference TRBV5-1 and TRBJ2-3, is KAGVTQTPRYLIKTRGQQVTLSCSPISGHRSVSWYQQTPGQGLQFLFEYFSETQRNKGNFPGRFSGRQFSNSRSEMNVSTLELGDSALYLCASSLSGISTDTQYFGPGTRLTVL.

The CDR3 protein is CASSISGGPTEQYF. The DNA for the CDR3 is TGTGCCAGCAGTATTAGCGGGGGGCCCACCGAGCAGTACTTC. The chain uses TRBV2 and TRBJ2-7; 10 bases map to TRBD2. CDR1 is SNHLY, CDR2 FYNNEI, per germline. The CDR3 sequence is 14 residues long. Trimming took 5 bases from V and 6 from J; bases not matched to a gene: 7.

The genes are TRBV5-1 and TRBJ2-5, with D unresolved. Germline-derived CDR1 and CDR2 are SGHRS and YFSETQ. The CDR3 loop spans 16 amino acids. V was shortened by 0 bases and J by 6 bases, with 18 bases between the two germline ends. The CDR3 here is CASSLVRQAGSKTQYF. The DNA for the CDR3 is TGCGCCAGCAGCTTGGTTCGTCAGGCCGGTTCGAAGACCCAGTACTTC.